One sample yielded the 10 T cell receptor beta chains listed below, sequenced in a study of cytomegalovirus exposure and HLA in healthy donors. It was with 60 Vbeta and 13 Jbeta primers that the PCR ran. Here immunoSEQ multiplex PCR was the method, and the copy in TCRdb shows in-frame clones only, minus some. The sample holds 150,000 to 200,000 clones, 81% seen once. Sequenced material: PBMCs. Receptor source: a man aged 18 to 35 in good health and CMV-seronegative.

This clone was detected only a few times. The CDR3 reads CASSEGQTGSPLHF. The CDR3 DNA sequence: TGTGCCAGCAGCGAGGGACAGACGGGTTCACCCCTCCACTTT. The gene calls are TRBV9 and TRBJ1-6; TRBD1 agrees at 7 bases. Germline V gene data show CDR1 as SGDLS and CDR2 as YYNGEE. This CDR3 contains 14 residues. V was pared by 3 bases and J by 9 bases, with 6 bases of the junction left unmatched.

The gene calls are TRBV5-1 and TRBJ2-7, with D possibly being TRBD2 (6 bases). CDR3 length: 15 amino acids. Per the germline V gene, CDR1 is SGHRS and CDR2 is YFSETQ. V was clipped by 0 bases and J by 7 bases, with 17 bases between them. This CDR3 is CASSLAGTSPSEQYF. In DNA form, the CDR3 reads TGCGCCAGCAGCTTGGCCGGGACTTCCCCATCGGAGCAGTACTTC.

The chain recombines TRBV7-3 with TRBJ2-1, with D possibly matching TRBD1 (6 bases). The germline CDR1 and CDR2 sequences are SGHTA and FQGTGA. This CDR3 contains 14 residues. Trimming stripped 2 bases from V and 6 bases from J, with 11 bases between. CDR3 residues: CASSLGGLGNEQFF. The DNA for the CDR3 is TGTGCCAGCAGCTTAGGGGGCCTGGGCAATGAGCAGTTCTTC.

This clone was observed a handful of times. One end of the junction does not line up with germline, which may come from a read error. CDR3 loop: CSSSPSPGTVNTEAFF. For the CDR3, the DNA is TGTTCCAGCAGCCCTTCACCCGGGACAGTGAACACTGAAGCTTTCTTT. The chain carries TRBV7-9 and TRBJ1-1, with 7 bases lining up with TRBD1. Germline CDR1 and CDR2: SEHNR and FQNEAQ (reference sequence). The CDR3 sequence is 16 residues long.

This chain joins TRBV11-3 and TRBJ2-7; D gene ambiguous. There are 14 residues in the CDR3. From germline, CDR1 is SGHNT and CDR2 YENEEA. Trimming took 2 bases from V and 4 from J, leaving 12 bases between them. The CDR3 DNA follows: TGTGCCAGCAGCTTAACTAACCGACCGTACGAGCAGTACTTC. Protein sequence: CASSLTNRPYEQYF. Complete variable domain (other parts from reference TRBV11-3 and TRBJ2-7): EAGVVQSPRYKIIEKKQPVAFWCNPISGHNTLYWYLQNLGQGPELLIRYENEEAVDDSQLPKDRFSAERLKGVDSTLKIQPAELGDSAVYLCASSLTNRPYEQYFGPGTRLTVT.

CDR3 protein: CASSTRTERGSEAFF. CDR3 in DNA: TGTGCCAGCAGTACCCGGACCGAACGGGGATCCGAAGCTTTCTTT. The J gene is TRBJ1-1, the V gene TRBV6-5; D ambiguous. The V gene's germline CDR1 is MNHEY and CDR2 SVGAGI. V lost 5 bases and J 8 bases, leaving 21 bases between the germline ends. The CDR3 is 15 residues long.

This chain joins TRBV7-2 and TRBJ2-5; TRBD1 matches 9 bases. The CDR3 loop spans 16 amino acids. Unmatched junction bases numbered 8, after V lost 1 base and J lost 5 bases. In germline, CDR1 is SGHTA, CDR2 FQGNSA. The CDR3 is CASSLGVVTGGETQYF. CDR3 DNA sequence: TGTGCCAGCAGCTTAGGGGTTGTGACAGGGGGTGAGACCCAGTACTTC.

This clone came up once. The V call is TRBV5-8, the J call TRBJ2-7, with D possibly TRBD2 on 6 matching bases. The CDR3 contains 14 residues. Germline lookup yields CDR1 SGHTS and CDR2 YDEGEE. V was shortened by 2 bases and J by 2 bases, with 11 bases between the two germline ends. CDR3 residues: CASSLGGGTYEQYF. CDR3 sequence (DNA): TGTGCCAGCAGCTTAGGCGGAGGGACCTACGAGCAGTACTTC.

The rearrangement links TRBV4-3 to TRBJ1-2; possible D gene TRBD1, 6 bases. Germline V lookup: CDR1 LGHNA, CDR2 YSLEER. V was shortened by 3 bases and J by 8 bases, with 13 bases between the two germline ends. This CDR3 is 13 amino acids long. CDR3 amino acids: CASSQETGYGYTF. In DNA form, the CDR3 reads TGCGCCAGCAGCCAGGAAACAGGGTACGGCTACACCTTC.

This clone was picked up one time. The chain employs TRBV5-6 and TRBJ2-2, with 7 bases identical to TRBD2. V was pared by 2 bases and J by 5 bases, with 9 bases of the junction left unmatched. Germline CDR1 is SGHDT and CDR2 is YYEEEE. The CDR3 contains 16 residues. Written as DNA, the CDR3 is TGTGCCAGCAGCTTTCCTTCTAGCGGCAATACCGGGGAGCTGTTTTTT. It yields the protein CASSFPSSGNTGELFF.